This record looks at one TCR beta chain sequence and its context. The CDR3 is made up of 17 amino acids. V shed 2 bases, J shed 5 bases, and the junction held 10 bases outside the gene matches. The V gene's germline CDR1 is MDHEN and CDR2 SYDVKM. These data are taken from a study of blood T cell repertoires in COVID-19. Study as a whole: COVID-19 samples, acute and convalescent, were from the United States, Italy and Spain. The analysed material was cDNA or gDNA that came from T cells, B-cell-depleted T cells, or PBMCs.

As handled by the study authors: Amplification from reference gene primers served as the basis for estimated nucleated cell counts. Profiling relied on immunoSEQ multiplex PCR, and the TCRdb table lists in-frame clones only, not all of them. From that table come the V and J calls and clone size; the DNA was used to work out D and trimming. This table holds 93,000 or so clones, 88% found once. The clonotype originates from a human donor in a cohort sampled during active COVID-19. The source material was peripheral blood. This chain links TRBV28 with TRBJ2-4, with TRBD2 identical over 9 bases. CDR3 region: CASSLGPGGRAQNIQYF. For the CDR3, the DNA is TGTGCCAGCAGTTTAGGTCCGGGCGGGAGGGCCCAAAACATTCAGTACTTC.